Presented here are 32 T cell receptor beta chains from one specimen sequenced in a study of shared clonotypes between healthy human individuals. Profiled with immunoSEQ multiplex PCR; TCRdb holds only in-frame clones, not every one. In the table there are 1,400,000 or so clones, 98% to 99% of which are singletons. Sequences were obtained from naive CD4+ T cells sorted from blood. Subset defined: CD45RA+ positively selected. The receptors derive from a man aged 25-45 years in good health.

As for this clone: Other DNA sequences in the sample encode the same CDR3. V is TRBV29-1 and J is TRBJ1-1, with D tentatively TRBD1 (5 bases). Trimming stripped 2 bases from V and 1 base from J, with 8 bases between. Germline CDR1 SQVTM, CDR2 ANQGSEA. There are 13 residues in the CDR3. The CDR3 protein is CSVERQPNTEAFF. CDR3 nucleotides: TGCAGCGTTGAAAGACAGCCGAACACTGAAGCTTTCTTT. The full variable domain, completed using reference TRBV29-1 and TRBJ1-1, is SAVISQKPSRDICQRGTSLTIQCQVDSQVTMMFWYRQQPGQSLTLIATANQGSEATYESGFVIDKFPISRPNLTFSTLTVSNMSPEDSSIYLCSVERQPNTEAFFGQGTRLTVV.

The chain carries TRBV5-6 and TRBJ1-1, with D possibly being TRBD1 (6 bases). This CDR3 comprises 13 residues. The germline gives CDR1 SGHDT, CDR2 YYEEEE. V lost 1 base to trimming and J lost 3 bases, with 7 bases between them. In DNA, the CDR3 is TGTGCCAGCAGCTTGACAGGGTACACTGAAGCTTTCTTT. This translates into CASSLTGYTEAFF.

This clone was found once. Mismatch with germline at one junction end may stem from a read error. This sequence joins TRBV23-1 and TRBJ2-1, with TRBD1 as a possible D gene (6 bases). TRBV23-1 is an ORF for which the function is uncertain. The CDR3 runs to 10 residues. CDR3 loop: CASSQSGQVF. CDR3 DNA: TGCGCCAGCAGTCAATCGGGACAAGTCTTC.

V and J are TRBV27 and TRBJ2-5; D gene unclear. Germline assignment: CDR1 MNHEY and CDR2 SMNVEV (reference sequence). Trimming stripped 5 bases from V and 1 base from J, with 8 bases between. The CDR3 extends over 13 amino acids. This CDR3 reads CASSRALQETQYF. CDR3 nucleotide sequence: TGTGCCAGCAGTCGGGCTCTCCAAGAGACCCAGTACTTC.

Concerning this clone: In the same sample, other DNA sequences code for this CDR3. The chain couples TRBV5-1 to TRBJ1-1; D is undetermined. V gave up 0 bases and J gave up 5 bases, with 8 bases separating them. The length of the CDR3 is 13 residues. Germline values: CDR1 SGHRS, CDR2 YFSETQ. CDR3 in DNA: TGCGCCAGCAGCTTGGAGGTAGGGACTGAAGCTTTCTTT. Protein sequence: CASSLEVGTEAFF.

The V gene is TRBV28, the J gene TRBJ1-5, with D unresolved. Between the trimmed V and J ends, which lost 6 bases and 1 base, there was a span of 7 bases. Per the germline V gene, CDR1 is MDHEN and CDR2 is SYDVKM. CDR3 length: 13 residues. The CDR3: CASRQPSNQPQHF. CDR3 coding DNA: TGTGCCAGCAGACAGCCAAGCAATCAGCCCCAGCATTTT.

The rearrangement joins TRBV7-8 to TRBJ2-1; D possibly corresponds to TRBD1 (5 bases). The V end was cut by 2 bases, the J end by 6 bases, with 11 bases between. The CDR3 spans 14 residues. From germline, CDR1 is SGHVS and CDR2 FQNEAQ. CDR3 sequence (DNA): TGTGCCAGCAGCTTACGAGACACAGGCAATGAGCAGTTCTTC. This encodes CASSLRDTGNEQFF.

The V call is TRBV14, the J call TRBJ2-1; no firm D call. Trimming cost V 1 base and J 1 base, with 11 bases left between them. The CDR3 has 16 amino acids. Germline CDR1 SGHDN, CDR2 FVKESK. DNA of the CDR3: TGTGCCAGCAGCCAAGTCCGATCTAGGTCCTACAATGAGCAGTTCTTC. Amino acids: CASSQVRSRSYNEQFF.

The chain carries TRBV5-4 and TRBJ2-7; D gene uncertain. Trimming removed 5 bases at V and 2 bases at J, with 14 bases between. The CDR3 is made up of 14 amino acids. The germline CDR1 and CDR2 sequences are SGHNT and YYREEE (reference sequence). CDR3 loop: CASSSGRDPYEQYF. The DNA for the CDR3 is TGTGCCAGCAGTTCCGGTAGAGATCCCTACGAGCAGTACTTC. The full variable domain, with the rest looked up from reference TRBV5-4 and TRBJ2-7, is ETGVTQSPTHLIKTRGQQVTLRCSSQSGHNTVSWYQQALGQGPQFIFQYYREEENGRGNFPPRFSGLQFPNYSSELNVNALELDDSALYLCASSSGRDPYEQYFGPGTRLTVT.

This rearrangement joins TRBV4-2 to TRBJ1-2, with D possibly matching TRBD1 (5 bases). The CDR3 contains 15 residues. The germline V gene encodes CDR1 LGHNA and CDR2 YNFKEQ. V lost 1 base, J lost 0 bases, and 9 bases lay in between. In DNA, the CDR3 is TGTGCCAGCAGCCAAGCCGGGACTGCTAACTATGGCTACACCTTC. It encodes CASSQAGTANYGYTF.

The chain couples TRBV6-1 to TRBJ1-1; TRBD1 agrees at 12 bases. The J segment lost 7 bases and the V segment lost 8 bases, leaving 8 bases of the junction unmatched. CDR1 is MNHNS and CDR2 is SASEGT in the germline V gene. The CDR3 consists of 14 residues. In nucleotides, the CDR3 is TGTGCCAGCCAACCGGGACAGGGGGCGGGTGAAGCTTTCTTT. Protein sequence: CASQPGQGAGEAFF.

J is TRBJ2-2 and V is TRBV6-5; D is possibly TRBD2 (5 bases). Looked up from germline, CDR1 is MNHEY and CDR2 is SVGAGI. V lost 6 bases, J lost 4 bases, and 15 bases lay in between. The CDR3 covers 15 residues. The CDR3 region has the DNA TGTGCCAGCAGCAAGAGGGTCTCGGGCACCGGGGAGCTGTTTTTT. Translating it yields CASSKRVSGTGELFF.

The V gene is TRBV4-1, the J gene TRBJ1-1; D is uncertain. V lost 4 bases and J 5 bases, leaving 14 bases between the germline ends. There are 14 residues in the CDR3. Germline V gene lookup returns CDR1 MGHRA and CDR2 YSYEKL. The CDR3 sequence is CASSPRQEQTEAFF. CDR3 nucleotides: TGCGCCAGCAGCCCGAGACAAGAACAAACTGAAGCTTTCTTT.

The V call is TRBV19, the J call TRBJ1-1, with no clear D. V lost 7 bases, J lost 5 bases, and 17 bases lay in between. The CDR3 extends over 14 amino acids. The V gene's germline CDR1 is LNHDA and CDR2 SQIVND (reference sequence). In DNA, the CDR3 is TGTGCCAGTACCTTCAGGCCCGGTTCGACTGAAGCTTTCTTT. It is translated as CASTFRPGSTEAFF.

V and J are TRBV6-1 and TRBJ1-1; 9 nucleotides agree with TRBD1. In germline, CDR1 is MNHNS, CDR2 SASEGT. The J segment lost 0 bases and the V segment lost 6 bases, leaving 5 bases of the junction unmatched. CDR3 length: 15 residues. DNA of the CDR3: TGTGCCAGCAGGGAACAGGGGGCACTGAACACTGAAGCTTTCTTT. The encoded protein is CASREQGALNTEAFF.

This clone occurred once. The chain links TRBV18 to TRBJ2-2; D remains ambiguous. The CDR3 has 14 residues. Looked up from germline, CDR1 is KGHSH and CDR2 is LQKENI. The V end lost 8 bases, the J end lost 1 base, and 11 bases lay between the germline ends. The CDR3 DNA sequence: TGTGCCAGCCAATATCTAGAGAACACCGGGGAGCTGTTTTTT. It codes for CASQYLENTGELFF.

The CDR3 nucleotides read TGCGCCAGCAGCTTCTCGACGCGGGGAGAGACCCAGTACTTC. The encoded protein is CASSFSTRGETQYF. V is TRBV5-1 and J is TRBJ2-5; tentative D call: TRBD2 (6 bases). The V and J ends lost 2 bases and 4 bases respectively, with 12 bases between them. CDR1 is SGHRS, CDR2 YFSETQ, per germline. The CDR3 covers 14 residues.

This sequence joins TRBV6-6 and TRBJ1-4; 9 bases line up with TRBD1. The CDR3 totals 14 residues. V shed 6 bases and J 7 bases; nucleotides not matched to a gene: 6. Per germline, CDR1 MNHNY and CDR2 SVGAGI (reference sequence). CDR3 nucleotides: TGTGCCAGCAGAACCGGGACAGGGTTTGAAAAACTGTTTTTT. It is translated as CASRTGTGFEKLFF.

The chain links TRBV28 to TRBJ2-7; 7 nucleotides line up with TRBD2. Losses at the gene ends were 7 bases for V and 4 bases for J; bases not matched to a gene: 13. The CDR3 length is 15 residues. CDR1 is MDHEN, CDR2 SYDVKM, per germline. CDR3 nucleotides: TGTGCCAGCACCCGAAGCGGGGCTTTTGAATACGAGCAGTACTTC. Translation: CASTRSGAFEYEQYF.

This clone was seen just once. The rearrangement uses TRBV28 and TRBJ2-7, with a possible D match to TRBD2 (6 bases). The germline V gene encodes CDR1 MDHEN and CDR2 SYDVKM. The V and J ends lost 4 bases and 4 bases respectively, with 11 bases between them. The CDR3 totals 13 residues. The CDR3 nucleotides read TGTGCCAGCAGTTCCCCGGACTATTACGAGCAGTACTTC. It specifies CASSSPDYYEQYF.

This CDR3 is CASSVGGPSSYEQYF. The DNA for the CDR3 is TGTGCCAGCAGCGTAGGTGGGCCGAGCTCCTACGAGCAGTACTTC. V and J are TRBV9 and TRBJ2-7; D not certain. CDR3 size: 15 residues. Trimming took 0 bases from V and 0 from J, leaving 10 bases between them. Looked up from germline, CDR1 is SGDLS and CDR2 is YYNGEE.

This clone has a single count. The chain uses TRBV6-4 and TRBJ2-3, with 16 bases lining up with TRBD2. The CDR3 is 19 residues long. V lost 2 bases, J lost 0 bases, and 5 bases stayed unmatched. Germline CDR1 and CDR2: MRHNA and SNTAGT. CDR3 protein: CASSDRPGLAGGSTDTQYF. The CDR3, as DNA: TGTGCCAGCAGTGACCGTCCGGGACTAGCGGGGGGGAGCACAGATACGCAGTATTTT.

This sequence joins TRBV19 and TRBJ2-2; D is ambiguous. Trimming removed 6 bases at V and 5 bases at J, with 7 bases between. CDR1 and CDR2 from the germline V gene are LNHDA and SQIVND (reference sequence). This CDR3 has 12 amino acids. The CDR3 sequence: CASRYLTGELFF. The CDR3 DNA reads TGTGCCAGTAGATATCTGACCGGGGAGCTGTTTTTT.

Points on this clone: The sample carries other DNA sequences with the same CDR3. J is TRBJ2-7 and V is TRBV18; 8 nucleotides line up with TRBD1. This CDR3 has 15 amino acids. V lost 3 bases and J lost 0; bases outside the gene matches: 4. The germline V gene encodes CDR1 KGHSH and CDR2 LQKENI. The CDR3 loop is CASSPRTGSSYEQYF. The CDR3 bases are TGTGCCAGCTCACCTCGGACAGGGAGCTCCTACGAGCAGTACTTC. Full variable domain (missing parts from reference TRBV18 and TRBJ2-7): NAGVMQNPRHLVRRRGQEARLRCSPMKGHSHVYWYRQLPEEGLKFMVYLQKENIIDESGMPKERFSAEFPKEGPSILRIQQVVRGDSAAYFCASSPRTGSSYEQYFGPGTRLTVT.

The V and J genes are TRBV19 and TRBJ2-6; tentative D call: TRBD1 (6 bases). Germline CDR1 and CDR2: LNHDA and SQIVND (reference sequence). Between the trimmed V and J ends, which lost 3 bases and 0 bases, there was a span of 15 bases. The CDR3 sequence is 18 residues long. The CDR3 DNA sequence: TGTGCCAGTAGTATCCCTCCAGGGGCGAACTCTGGGGCCAACGTCCTGACTTTC. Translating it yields CASSIPPGANSGANVLTF.

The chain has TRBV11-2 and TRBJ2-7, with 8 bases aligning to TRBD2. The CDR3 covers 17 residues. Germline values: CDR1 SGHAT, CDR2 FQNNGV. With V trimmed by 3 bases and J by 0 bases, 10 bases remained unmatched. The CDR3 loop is CASSFLINSGTSYEQYF. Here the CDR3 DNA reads TGTGCCAGCAGCTTCCTAATAAATAGCGGGACCTCCTACGAGCAGTACTTC.

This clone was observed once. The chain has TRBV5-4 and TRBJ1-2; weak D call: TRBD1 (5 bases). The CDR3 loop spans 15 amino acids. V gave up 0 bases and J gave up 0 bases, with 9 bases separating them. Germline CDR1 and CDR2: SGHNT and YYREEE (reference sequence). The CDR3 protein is CASSLGQTANYGYTF. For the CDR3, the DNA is TGTGCCAGCAGCTTGGGACAGACAGCTAACTATGGCTACACCTTC.

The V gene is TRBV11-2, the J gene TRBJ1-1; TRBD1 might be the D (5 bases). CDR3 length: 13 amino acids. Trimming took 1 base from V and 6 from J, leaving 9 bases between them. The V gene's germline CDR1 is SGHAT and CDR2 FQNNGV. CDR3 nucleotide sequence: TGTGCCAGCAGCTTAGTGGGGCTGGCTGAAGCTTTCTTT. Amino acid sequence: CASSLVGLAEAFF. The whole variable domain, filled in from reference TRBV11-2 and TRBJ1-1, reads EAGVAQSPRYKIIEKRQSVAFWCNPISGHATLYWYQQILGQGPKLLIQFQNNGVVDDSQLPKDRFSAERLKGVDSTLKIQPAKLEDSAVYLCASSLVGLAEAFFGQGTRLTVV.

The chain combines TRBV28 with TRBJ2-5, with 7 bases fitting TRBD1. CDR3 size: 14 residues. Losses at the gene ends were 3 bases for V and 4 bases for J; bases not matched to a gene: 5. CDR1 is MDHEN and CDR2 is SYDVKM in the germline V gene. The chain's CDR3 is CASSFSSGGETQYF. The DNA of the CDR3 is TGTGCCAGCAGTTTCAGTTCAGGGGGAGAGACCCAGTACTTC.

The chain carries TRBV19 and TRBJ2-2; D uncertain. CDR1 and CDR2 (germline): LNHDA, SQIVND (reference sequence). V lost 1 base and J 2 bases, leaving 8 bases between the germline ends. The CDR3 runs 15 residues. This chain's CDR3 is CASSIGGINTGELFF. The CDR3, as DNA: TGTGCCAGTAGTATAGGTGGGATCAACACCGGGGAGCTGTTTTTT.

The CDR3 is CAWAQGRNSGNTIYF. The CDR3 nucleotides read TGTGCCTGGGCTCAGGGCCGAAACTCTGGAAACACCATATATTTT. The gene calls are TRBV30 and TRBJ1-3; D may be TRBD1 (5 bases). Trimming left V 5 bases short and J 0 bases short, with 14 bases between. There are 15 residues in the CDR3. The germline V gene encodes CDR1 GTSNPN and CDR2 SVGIG (reference sequence). The complete variable domain, with remaining parts taken from reference TRBV30 and TRBJ1-3, reads SQTIHQWPATLVQPVGSPLSLECTVEGTSNPNLYWYRQAAGRGLQLLFYSVGIGQISSEVPQNLSASRPQDRQFILSSKKLLLSDSGFYLCAWAQGRNSGNTIYFGEGSWLTVV.

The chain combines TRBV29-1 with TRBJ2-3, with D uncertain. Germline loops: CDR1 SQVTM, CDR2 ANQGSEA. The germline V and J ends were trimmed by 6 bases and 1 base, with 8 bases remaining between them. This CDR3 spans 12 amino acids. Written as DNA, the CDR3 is TGCAGCGTCCGAGAGGGCACAGATACGCAGTATTTT. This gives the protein CSVREGTDTQYF.